The T cell receptor beta chain under discussion was sequenced for a study of T cell repertoires in cytomegalovirus infection. Across the whole study: It can be stated that public TCR beta signatures indicated CMV infection as well as a matching HLA type. Broader study findings: The study found HLA-C-restricted CMV-specific TCR beta clonotypes dominating the ex vivo response.

One entry per CDR3 protein results from TCRdb running MiXCR on the reads. The sample consists of under 200,000 distinct CDR3 sequences, nearly 9.5% of them appearing once. This clonotype was counted at least ten times. Its antigen is currently unknown. The CDR3 covers 15 residues. Per the germline V gene, CDR1 is SGHTA and CDR2 is FQGNSA. V lost 1 base to trimming and J lost 11 bases, with 15 bases between them. The rearrangement uses TRBV7-2 and TRBJ1-6; a possible D gene is TRBD1 (6 bases). The TCR comes from a human donor in good health (CMV status not recorded). Some clones in this sample may be carry-over from other donors' samples. Sequenced input: PBMCs. This CDR3 is CASSLGRGGNPPLHF. CDR3 bases: TGTGCCAGCAGCTTAGGCAGGGGAGGAAATCCACCCCTCCACTTT.